The 20 T cell receptor beta chains listed next were all sequenced from one sample in a study of T cells in Graves' hyperthyroidism and ophthalmopathy. TCR beta CDR3 sequences were amplified from RNA transcripts. The TCR CDR3 first-round RT-PCR relied on the HTBI primer set. From the multiplex PCR reads, TCRdb called clonotypes with MiXCR, one entry per CDR3 protein. Altogether hundreds of thousands of distinct CDR3 sequences are present, 14% being singletons, with the ten largest covering about a tenth. Sequencing input: blood. The source is a young woman with Graves' hyperthyroidism.

This clonotype was recorded at least ten times. V is TRBV27 and J is TRBJ1-2, with a weak D call TRBD1 (5 bases). V lost 2 bases to trimming and J lost 6 bases, with 13 bases between them. The CDR3 contains 14 residues. Per germline, CDR1 MNHEY and CDR2 SMNVEV (reference sequence). CDR3 nucleotides: TGTGCCAGCAGTTTAGCCGCCAGGGTGAATGGCTACACCTTC. This encodes CASSLAARVNGYTF.

The chain links TRBV10-2 to TRBJ1-2, with unresolved D. V lost 8 bases and J lost 2, with 9 bases in between. This CDR3 comprises 12 residues. Germline V gives CDR1 WSHSY, CDR2 SAAADI. CDR3 sequence: CASGRGNYGYTF. The CDR3 DNA sequence: TGCGCCAGCGGTCGGGGAAACTATGGCTACACCTTC.

The chain has TRBV11-2 and TRBJ2-6; D remains unclear. From germline, CDR1 is SGHAT and CDR2 FQNNGV. The V end lost 6 bases, the J end lost 9 bases, and 21 bases lay between the germline ends. CDR3 length: 16 amino acids. The CDR3 loop reads CASRLGPTRPFNVLTF. CDR3 sequence (DNA): TGTGCCAGCAGACTTGGGCCCACGCGCCCTTTCAACGTCCTGACTTTC.

Ten or more counts support this clonotype. V gene TRBV18 combines with J gene TRBJ2-3; a weak D match, TRBD2 (6 bases). The CDR3 has 14 amino acids. CDR1 KGHSH and CDR2 LQKENI come from the germline V gene. The germline V and J ends were trimmed by 0 bases and 6 bases, with 10 bases remaining between them. CDR3 bases: TGTGCCAGCTCACCACCCCCAGGAGGGGATACGCAGTATTTT. Amino acids: CASSPPPGGDTQYF.

The chain joins TRBV20-1 to TRBJ2-7, with unresolved D. The CDR3 is made up of 12 amino acids. V was trimmed by 1 base and J by 7 bases, leaving 11 bases between them. Germline CDR1 and CDR2: DFQATT and SNEGSKA (reference sequence). CDR3 nucleotides: TGCAGTGCTAGAGGGTCCATCGGGGAGCAGTACTTC. It encodes CSARGSIGEQYF.

The chain joins TRBV7-8 to TRBJ2-3; D is perhaps TRBD2 (6 bases). CDR3 length equals 16 residues. Germline V gives CDR1 SGHVS, CDR2 FQNEAQ. V shed 4 bases and J shed 1 base, with 15 bases lying between them. The CDR3 DNA is TGTGCCAGCAGCTCTCTTTCCGGGAGTGGCACAGATACGCAGTATTTT. Translation: CASSSLSGSGTDTQYF. The full variable domain, rest sourced from reference TRBV7-8 and TRBJ2-3, is GAGVSQSPRYKVAKRGQDVALRCDPISGHVSLFWYQQALGQGPEFLTYFQNEAQLDKSGLPSDRFFAERPEGSVSTLKIQRTQQEDSAVYLCASSSLSGSGTDTQYFGPGTRLTVL.

This clonotype was recorded a few times. The CDR3, as DNA: TGTGCCAGCAGCTTAACGGGGACAGGACCCAATTCACCCCTCCACTTT. Amino acids: CASSLTGTGPNSPLHF. The chain combines TRBV7-3 with TRBJ1-6; TRBD1 matches at 8 bases. Losses at the gene ends were 0 bases for V and 7 bases for J; bases not matched to a gene: 5. Germline V gene lookup returns CDR1 SGHTA and CDR2 FQGTGA. CDR3 length: 16 amino acids. Full variable domain (missing parts from reference TRBV7-3 and TRBJ1-6): GAGVSQTPSNKVTEKGKYVELRCDPISGHTALYWYRQSLGQGPEFLIYFQGTGAADDSGLPNDRFFAVRPEGSVSTLKIQRTERGDSAVYLCASSLTGTGPNSPLHFGNGTRLTVT.

This clonotype was seen at least ten times. The V call is TRBV3-1, the J call TRBJ1-1; the D is unclear. Trimming took 5 bases from V and 2 from J, leaving 21 bases between them. The germline V gene has CDR1 LGHDT and CDR2 YNNKEL (reference sequence). The CDR3 contains 17 residues. Here the CDR3 DNA reads TGTGCCAGCAGCACTGGGATCTTAGGTATGGGAAACACTGAAGCTTTCTTT. Translation gives CASSTGILGMGNTEAFF.

There are a few counts of this clonotype. This sequence joins TRBV6-1 and TRBJ1-4, with D unresolved. In germline, CDR1 is MNHNS, CDR2 SASEGT. V was trimmed by 3 bases and J by 7 bases, leaving 15 bases between them. The CDR3 runs to 15 residues. The CDR3 protein is CASSEDRREAEKLFF. The DNA of the CDR3 is TGTGCCAGCAGTGAGGATCGGAGGGAAGCTGAAAAACTGTTTTTT.

This clonotype was counted many times. The genes are TRBV7-3 and TRBJ2-7, with D possibly TRBD2 on 6 matching bases. V was cut by 1 base and J by 7 bases, with 14 bases left in between. There are 14 residues in the CDR3. Germline V gives CDR1 SGHTA, CDR2 FQGTGA. The CDR3 DNA sequence: TGTGCCAGCAGCTTAAACTCCGGCAGCGGGGAGCAGTACTTC. Translated, it gives CASSLNSGSGEQYF.

This clonotype has ten or more counts. The chain combines TRBV10-3 with TRBJ1-1, with TRBD1 matching over 12 bases. CDR1 is ENHRY, CDR2 SYGVKD, per germline. This CDR3 is 16 amino acids long. The J segment lost 6 bases and the V segment lost 3 bases, leaving 8 bases of the junction unmatched. The CDR3 sequence: CAISEWGQGAGAEAFF. The CDR3 nucleotides read TGTGCCATCAGTGAATGGGGACAGGGGGCGGGCGCTGAAGCTTTCTTT.

The chain carries TRBV5-5 and TRBJ2-1; 11 bases align to TRBD2. Germline values: CDR1 SGHKS, CDR2 YYEKEE (reference sequence). J lost 0 bases, V lost 3 bases, and 11 bases had no gene match. This CDR3 has 19 residues. The CDR3 DNA follows: TGTGCCAGCAGCTCTTGGACTAGCGGGTTTCTCTACTCCTACAATGAGCAGTTCTTC. It is translated as CASSSWTSGFLYSYNEQFF.

This clonotype was seen a handful of times. This rearrangement joins TRBV19 to TRBJ2-2, with 7 nucleotides matching TRBD2. The trim removed 3 bases at V and 3 bases at J, leaving 4 bases unmatched. The CDR3 runs 15 residues. Germline V CDR1 and CDR2: LNHDA, SQIVND (reference sequence). CDR3 coding DNA: TGTGCCAGTAGTATCTGGCGGGGGTACACCGGGGAGCTGTTTTTT. This encodes CASSIWRGYTGELFF. Using reference TRBV19 and TRBJ2-2 for the parts outside the CDR3, the full variable domain is DGGITQSPKYLFRKEGQNVTLSCEQNLNHDAMYWYRQDPGQGLRLIYYSQIVNDFQKGDIAEGYSVSREKKESFPLTVTSAQKNPTAFYLCASSIWRGYTGELFFGEGSRLTVL.

This chain connects TRBV12-3 or TRBV12-4 to TRBJ1-1; D might be TRBD1 (5 bases). The CDR3 sequence is 13 residues long. Deletions cut 0 bases from V and 4 bases from J, with 6 bases between. The CDR3 protein is CASSLAGPTEAFF. The CDR3 region has the DNA TGTGCCAGCAGTTTAGCGGGGCCCACTGAAGCTTTCTTT.

The table lists this clonotype with many counts. The chain links TRBV12-3 or TRBV12-4 to TRBJ2-4; D possibly corresponds to TRBD2 (6 bases). This CDR3 is 15 amino acids long. V shed 6 bases and J shed 6 bases, with 18 bases lying between them. CDR3 nucleotide sequence: TGTGCCAGCAGGGGGGAGACTAGGGGATCAAACATTCAGTACTTC. Translating gives CASRGETRGSNIQYF.

The V call is TRBV7-3, the J call TRBJ2-5, with D hard to call. Per the germline V gene, CDR1 is SGHTA and CDR2 is FQGTGA. Deletions cut 4 bases from V and 4 bases from J, with 10 bases between. The CDR3 loop spans 13 amino acids. CDR3 region: CASSSGRSETQYF. As DNA, the CDR3 is TGTGCCAGCAGCTCTGGGCGGTCAGAGACCCAGTACTTC.

The chain combines TRBV5-4 with TRBJ1-2, with 8 bases identical to TRBD1. This CDR3 comprises 13 residues. The V gene's germline CDR1 is SGHNT and CDR2 YYREEE (reference sequence). The junction had 10 bases not matched to a gene; V was cut back by 5 bases and J by 10 bases. CDR3 region: CASSSPGQETYTF. DNA of the CDR3: TGTGCCAGCAGTTCACCGGGACAGGAAACCTACACCTTC.

This clonotype was seen many times. The CDR3 DNA reads TGTGCCAGCAGCTTAAGCACTTTGGGGACAGGGAGTGGCGAGCAGTACTTC. Its translation is CASSLSTLGTGSGEQYF. This sequence joins TRBV11-2 and TRBJ2-7; TRBD1 matches 9 bases. The germline V gene has CDR1 SGHAT and CDR2 FQNNGV. J was trimmed by 6 bases and V by 2 bases; bases with no gene match: 14. This CDR3 is built from 17 residues.

This clonotype has only a few counts. The chain carries TRBV5-1 and TRBJ2-2; 10 bases are shared with TRBD1. The CDR3 covers 14 residues. Losses at the gene ends were 2 bases for V and 6 bases for J; bases not matched to a gene: 1. Germline V gene lookup returns CDR1 SGHRS and CDR2 YFSETQ. CDR3 DNA sequence: TGCGCCAGCAGCTTTGACAGGGGGCCCGGGGAGCTGTTTTTT. Amino acids: CASSFDRGPGELFF. Full variable domain (outside the CDR3, taken from reference TRBV5-1 and TRBJ2-2): KAGVTQTPRYLIKTRGQQVTLSCSPISGHRSVSWYQQTPGQGLQFLFEYFSETQRNKGNFPGRFSGRQFSNSRSEMNVSTLELGDSALYLCASSFDRGPGELFFGEGSRLTVL.

This clonotype showed up many times. The V and J genes are TRBV15 and TRBJ1-1; D ambiguous. Trimming shortened V by 1 base and J by 3 bases, and 15 bases separated the two germline ends. Per the germline V gene, CDR1 is LNHNV and CDR2 is YYDKDF (reference sequence). This CDR3 contains 16 residues. CDR3 in DNA: TGTGCCACCAGCAGAGTCTCTACGGTATTGTACACTGAAGCTTTCTTT. This sequence encodes CATSRVSTVLYTEAFF.